This entry is about one TCR beta chain. The treatment is: around 19 received Ad26.COV2.S at low or high dose, single or two shots; several received placebo; per-sample allocation not given. The samples were gathered on day 63 after the first injection of vaccine or placebo. The data stem from a study of Ad26.COV2.S vaccination and SARS-CoV-2 variants. Only in-frame clones appear in the TCRdb table, and some are missing; sequencing was by immunoSEQ multiplex PCR. The sample holds roughly 400,000 clones; 92% are singletons and the top ten take about 1.6%. Germline-derived CDR1 and CDR2 are KGHSY and FQNENV. The ends were cut back, 2 bases at V and 2 bases at J, with 12 bases in the middle. This CDR3 spans 15 amino acids.

This specimen consisted of peripheral blood, obtained in a trial of Ad26.COV2.S vaccine versus placebo. This TCR derives from a person between 18 and 65 years old who received the Ad26.COV2.S COVID-19 vaccine or a placebo. The chain employs TRBV16 and TRBJ1-2; D not certain. CDR3 sequence: CASSQEGLRNYGYTF. For the CDR3, the DNA is TGTGCCAGCAGCCAAGAAGGATTAAGGAACTATGGCTACACCTTC.